This T cell receptor beta chain was found in a study of CD8 T cells in Susac syndrome (dated by TCRdb to the late 2010s). With respect to the entire study: Among the Susac syndrome patients who were sequenced, clinically active disease was present in more than 5 and clinical remission was observed in roughly eight. At blood withdrawal, Susac syndrome patients were either therapy-naive, taking corticosteroids (in some cases with IVIg as well), or taking IVIg alone. Whether CD8+ T cell activation and differentiation in Susac syndrome was antigen driven was tested using repertoire sequencing. Clonality of the CD8+ T cell repertoire was compared between more than 10 healthy donors, about 14 Susac syndrome patients and some 15 multiple sclerosis patients.

RNA was extracted using the RNeasy kit, and roughly 0.5 to 1 microgram was reverse transcribed with random hexamers. TCR beta CDR3 regions were amplified with the immunoSEQ multiplex PCR assay covering 54 Vbeta and 13 Jbeta segments. To correct PCR amplification bias, a synthetic template baseline was used for both primer optimization and computational correction. Under the source paper's analysis protocol: Only productive sequences were kept, with reads annotated to V, D and J genes according to IMGT and analyzed in immunoSEQ Analyzer. Clonality was computed as one minus Shannon entropy normalized by log2 of the number of productive unique sequences. For each patient and control, public and private clones were evaluated within the 100 most prevalent clones. Susac-specific clones were defined as absent from healthy and MS cohorts, 1052 published viral clones and other ImmuneACCESS disease sequences. TCRdb reran the public reads through fastp at Q25 and MiXCR, keeping productive beta chains. Records with the same CDR3 protein are collapsed into one entry carrying the most frequent genes and DNA. For this entry, the V and J calls and clone size follow TCRdb and not the study's own pipeline. The sample table records about 85,000 distinct CDR3 sequences; 85% to 95% of these occur just once. Of the sample, about 0.45% is held by the ten largest clones.

Study-wide findings and limitations: The number of individuals in the TCR sequencing and HLA analysis was recognized as being relatively small. Clonal expansion was seen in Susac syndrome CD8+ repertoires, peaking in CD8+ TEMRA cells and being greater in clinically active patients than in remitting ones. In the total CD8+ and CD8+ TEMRA repertoires, approximately 17 and five Susac-specific public clones, respectively, were identified.

Peripheral blood CD8+ and CD4+ T cells from healthy donors, Susac syndrome patients and multiple sclerosis patients were profiled by high-throughput TCR beta sequencing. Recently defined diagnostic criteria for definite or probable disease were met by the Susac syndrome patients. Bulk CD8+ and CD4+ T cells were purified by magnetic negative isolation, while CD8+ TEMRA cells were enriched using FACS. Blood was drawn into EDTA tubes, processed within 24 hours, and PBMCs were isolated by density gradient centrifugation. PBMCs destined for TCR sequencing were cryopreserved in liquid nitrogen and later thawed in a 37 °C water bath. A purity of at least 90% was achieved for sorted or isolated CD4+, CD8+ and CD8+ TEMRA cells. As regards this clonotype: Its antigen is unknown. No quality values exist for individual bases; no much larger clone is one base distant.

The sample consisted of CD8+ T cells from PBMCs. The source is a human donor with Susac syndrome.

The CDR3 reads CASGGAGYNEQFF. Here is the DNA: TGTGCCAGTGGGGGGGCAGGATACAATGAGCAGTTCTTC. The rearranged segments are TRBV6-2 or TRBV6-3 and TRBJ2-1; possibly the D gene is TRBD2, per 7 matching bases. In the germline V gene, CDR1 corresponds to MNHEY and CDR2 to SVGEGT. The CDR3 contains 13 residues, cysteine and phenylalanine counted. Only the CDR3 portion is preserved as DNA: 39 bases, with reading frame beginning at the first base. Relative to germline, V is 9 bases shorter and J is 4 bases shorter, with 13 bases between their ends.